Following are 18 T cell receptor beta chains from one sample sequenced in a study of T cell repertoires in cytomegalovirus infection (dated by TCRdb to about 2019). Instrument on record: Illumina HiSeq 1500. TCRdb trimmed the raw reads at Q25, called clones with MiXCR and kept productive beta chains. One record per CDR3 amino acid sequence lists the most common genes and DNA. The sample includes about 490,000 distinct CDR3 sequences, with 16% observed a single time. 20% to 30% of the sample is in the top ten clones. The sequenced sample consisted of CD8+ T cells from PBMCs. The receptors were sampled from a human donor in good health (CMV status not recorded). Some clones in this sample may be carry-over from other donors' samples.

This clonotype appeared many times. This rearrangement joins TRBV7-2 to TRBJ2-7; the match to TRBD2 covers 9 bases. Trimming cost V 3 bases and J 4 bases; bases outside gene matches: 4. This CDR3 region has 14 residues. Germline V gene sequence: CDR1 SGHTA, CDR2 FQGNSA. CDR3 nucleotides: TGTGCCAGCAGCTTTCTAGCGGGGAGGTACGAGCAGTACTTC. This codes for CASSFLAGRYEQYF.

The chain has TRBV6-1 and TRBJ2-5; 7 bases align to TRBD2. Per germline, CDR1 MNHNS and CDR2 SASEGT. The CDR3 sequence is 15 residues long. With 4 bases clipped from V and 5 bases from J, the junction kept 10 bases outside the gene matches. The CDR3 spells CASSALPGGWETQYF. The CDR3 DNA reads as TGTGCCAGCAGTGCGCTTCCGGGGGGATGGGAGACCCAGTACTTC.

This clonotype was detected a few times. The CDR3 DNA is TGTGCCACCAGCAGAGAAGCCCCACCCCAGCATTTT. This sequence encodes CATSREAPPQHF. The chain links TRBV15 to TRBJ1-5; D is unresolved. Germline values: CDR1 LNHNV, CDR2 YYDKDF (reference sequence). The CDR3 is 12 amino acids. V lost 0 bases to trimming and J lost 10 bases, with 7 bases between them.

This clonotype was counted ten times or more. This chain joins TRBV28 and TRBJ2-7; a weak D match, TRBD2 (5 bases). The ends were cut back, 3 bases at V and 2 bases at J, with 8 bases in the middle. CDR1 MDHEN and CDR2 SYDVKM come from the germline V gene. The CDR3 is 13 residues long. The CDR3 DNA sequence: TGTGCCAGCAGTTTTGGAGCGGCCTACGAGCAGTACTTC. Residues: CASSFGAAYEQYF.

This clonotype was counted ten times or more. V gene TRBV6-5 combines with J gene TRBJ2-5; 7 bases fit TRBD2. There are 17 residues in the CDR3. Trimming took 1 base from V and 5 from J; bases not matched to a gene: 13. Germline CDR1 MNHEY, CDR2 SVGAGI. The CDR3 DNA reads TGTGCCAGCAGTTACTTCAGAGGACTAGGCCGAGGGGAGACCCAGTACTTC. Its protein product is CASSYFRGLGRGETQYF.

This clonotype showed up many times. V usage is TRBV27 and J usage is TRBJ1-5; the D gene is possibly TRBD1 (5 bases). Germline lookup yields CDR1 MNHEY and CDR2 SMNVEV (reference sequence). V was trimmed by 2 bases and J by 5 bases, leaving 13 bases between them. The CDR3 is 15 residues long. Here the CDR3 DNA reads TGTGCCAGCAGTTTAAGCCCCGGGGGTGATCAGCCCCAGCATTTT. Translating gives CASSLSPGGDQPQHF.

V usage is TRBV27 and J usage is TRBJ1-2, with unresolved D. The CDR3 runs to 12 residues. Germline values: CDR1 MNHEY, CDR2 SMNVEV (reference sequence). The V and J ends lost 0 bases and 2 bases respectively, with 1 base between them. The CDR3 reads CASSLSNYGYTF. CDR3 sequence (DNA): TGTGCCAGCAGTTTATCGAACTATGGCTACACCTTC.

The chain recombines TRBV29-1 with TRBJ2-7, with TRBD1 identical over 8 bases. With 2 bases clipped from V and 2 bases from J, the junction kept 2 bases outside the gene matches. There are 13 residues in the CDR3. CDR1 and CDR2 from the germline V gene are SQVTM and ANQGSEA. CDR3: CSVERDRPYEQYF. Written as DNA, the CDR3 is TGCAGCGTTGAAAGGGACAGGCCCTACGAGCAGTACTTC.

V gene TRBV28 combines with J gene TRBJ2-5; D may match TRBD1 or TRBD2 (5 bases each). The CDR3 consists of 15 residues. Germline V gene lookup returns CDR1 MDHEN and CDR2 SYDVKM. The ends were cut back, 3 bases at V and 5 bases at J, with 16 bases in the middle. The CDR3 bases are TGTGCCAGCAGTTTCCCAGCAGGCGAGGGGGAGACCCAGTACTTC. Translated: CASSFPAGEGETQYF.

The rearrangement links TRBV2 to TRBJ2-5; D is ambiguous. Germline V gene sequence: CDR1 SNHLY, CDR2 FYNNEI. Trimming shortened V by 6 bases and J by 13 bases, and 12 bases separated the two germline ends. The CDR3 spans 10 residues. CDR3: CASRGRFGYF. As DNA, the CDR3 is TGTGCCAGCAGGGGCCGGTTTGGGTACTTC. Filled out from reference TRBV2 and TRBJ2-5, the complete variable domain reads EPEVTQTPSHQVTQMGQEVILRCVPISNHLYFYWYRQILGQKVEFLVSFYNNEISEKSEIFDDQFSVERPDGSNFTLKIRSTKLEDSAMYFCASRGRFGYFGPGTRLLVL.

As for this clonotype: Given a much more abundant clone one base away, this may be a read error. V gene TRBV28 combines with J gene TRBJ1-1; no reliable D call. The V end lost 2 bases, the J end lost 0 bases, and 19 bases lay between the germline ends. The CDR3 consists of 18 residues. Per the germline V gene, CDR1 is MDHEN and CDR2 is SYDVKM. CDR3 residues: CASSLRRVGVDLNTEAFF. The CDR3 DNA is TGTGCCAGCAGTTTAAGACGGGTCGGGGTAGATTTGAACACTGAAGCTTTCTTT. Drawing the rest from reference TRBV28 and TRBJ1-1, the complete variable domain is DVKVTQSSRYLVKRTGEKVFLECVQDMDHENMFWYRQDPGLGLRLIYFSYDVKMKEKGDIPEGYSVSREKKERFSLILESASTNQTSMYLCASSLRRVGVDLNTEAFFGQGTRLTVV.

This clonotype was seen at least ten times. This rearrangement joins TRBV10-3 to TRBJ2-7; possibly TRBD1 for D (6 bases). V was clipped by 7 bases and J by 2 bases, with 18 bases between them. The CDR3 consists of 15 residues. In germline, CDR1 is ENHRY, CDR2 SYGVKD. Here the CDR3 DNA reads TGTGCCATCAATCAGGGGCCCGACCAGCCCTACGAGCAGTACTTC. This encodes CAINQGPDQPYEQYF.

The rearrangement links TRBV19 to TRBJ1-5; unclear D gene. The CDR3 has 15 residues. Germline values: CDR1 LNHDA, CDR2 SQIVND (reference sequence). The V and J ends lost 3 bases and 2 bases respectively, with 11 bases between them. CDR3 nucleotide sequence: TGTGCCAGTAGTATTGACACTTTTGGCAATCAGCCCCAGCATTTT. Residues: CASSIDTFGNQPQHF.

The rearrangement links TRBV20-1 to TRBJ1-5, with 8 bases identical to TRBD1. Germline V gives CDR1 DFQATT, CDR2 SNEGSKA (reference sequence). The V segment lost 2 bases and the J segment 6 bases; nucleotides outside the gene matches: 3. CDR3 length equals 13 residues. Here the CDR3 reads CSARQGATQPQHF. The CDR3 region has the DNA TGCAGTGCTAGACAGGGGGCGACTCAGCCCCAGCATTTT.

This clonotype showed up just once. In nucleotides, the CDR3 is TGTGCCAGCAGTGAGACGACAGGGGAGCCTTTCACTGAAGCTTTCTTT. Its translation: CASSETTGEPFTEAFF. V gene TRBV2 combines with J gene TRBJ1-1; 8 positions agree with TRBD1. This CDR3 contains 16 residues. After removal of 3 bases from V and 4 bases from J, the junction contained 10 bases not matched to a gene. Germline CDR1 is SNHLY and CDR2 is FYNNEI.

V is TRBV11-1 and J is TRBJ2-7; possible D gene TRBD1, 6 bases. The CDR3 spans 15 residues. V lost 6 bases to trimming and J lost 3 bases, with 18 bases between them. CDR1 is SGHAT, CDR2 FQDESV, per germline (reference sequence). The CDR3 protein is CASSFTSGTYYEQYF. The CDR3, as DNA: TGTGCCAGCAGTTTCACTTCCGGGACATACTACGAGCAGTACTTC.

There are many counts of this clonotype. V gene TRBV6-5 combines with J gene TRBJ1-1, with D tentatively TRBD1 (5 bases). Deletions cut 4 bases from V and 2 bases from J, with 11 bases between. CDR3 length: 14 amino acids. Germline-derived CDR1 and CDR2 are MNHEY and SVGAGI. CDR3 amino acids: CASSFRETNTEAFF. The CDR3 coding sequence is TGTGCCAGCAGTTTCAGGGAGACTAACACTGAAGCTTTCTTT.

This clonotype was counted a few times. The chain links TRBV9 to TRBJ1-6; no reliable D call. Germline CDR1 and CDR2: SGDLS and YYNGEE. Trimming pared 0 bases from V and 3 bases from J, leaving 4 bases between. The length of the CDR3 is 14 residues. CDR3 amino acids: CASSVGGYNSPLHF. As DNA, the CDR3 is TGTGCCAGCAGCGTAGGGGGCTATAATTCACCCCTCCACTTT.